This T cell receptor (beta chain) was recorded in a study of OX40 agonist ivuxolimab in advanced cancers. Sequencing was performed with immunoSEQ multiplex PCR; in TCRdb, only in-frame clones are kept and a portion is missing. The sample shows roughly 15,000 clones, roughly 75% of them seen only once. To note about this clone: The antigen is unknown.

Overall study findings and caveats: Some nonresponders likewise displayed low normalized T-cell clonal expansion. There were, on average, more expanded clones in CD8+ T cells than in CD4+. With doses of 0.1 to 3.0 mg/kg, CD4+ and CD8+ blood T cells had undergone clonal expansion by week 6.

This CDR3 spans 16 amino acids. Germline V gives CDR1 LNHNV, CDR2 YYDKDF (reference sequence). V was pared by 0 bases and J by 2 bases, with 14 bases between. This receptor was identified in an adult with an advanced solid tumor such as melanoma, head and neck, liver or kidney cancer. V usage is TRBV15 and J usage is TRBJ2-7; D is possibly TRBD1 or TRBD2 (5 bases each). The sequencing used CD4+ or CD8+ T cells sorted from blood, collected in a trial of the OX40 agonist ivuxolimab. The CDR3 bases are TGTGCCACCAGCAGAGATCTCAGGGAGAGCCCCTACGAGCAGTACTTC. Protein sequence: CATSRDLRESPYEQYF.